This T cell receptor (beta chain) was recovered during a study of a mutant IDH1 vaccine in newly diagnosed glioma. Across the study: It was radiotherapy, temozolomide, or both that patients received previously, with most receiving both. The study's findings and limits: Pseudoprogression apparently lacked any relation to changes in top peripheral T cell clonotypes. Patients mounted vaccine-induced immune responses in almost 95% of cases.

A note on this clone: The antigen remains undetermined.

Only in-frame clones appear in the TCRdb table, and some are missing; sequencing was by immunoSEQ multiplex PCR. The table shows 15,000 or so clones, with around 95% occurring only once. Time point given: baseline, week 1 (first vaccination visit). As for treatment: pre-vaccination baseline after standard-of-care therapy. This material consisted of peripheral blood mononuclear cells (PBMCs), taken from a glioma patient treated with radiotherapy, temozolomide or both. The sequence was obtained from a woman under 30 with glioma. Some clones in this sample may be carry-over from other donors' samples.

For the CDR3, the DNA is TGTGCCAGCAGCTTAGTCCAGGACAGCTCCTACGAGCAGTACTTC. Residues: CASSLVQDSSYEQYF. V usage is TRBV11-2 and J usage is TRBJ2-7; the D gene is possibly TRBD1 (6 bases). CDR1 and CDR2 (germline): SGHAT, FQNNGV. V lost 1 base and J 0 bases, leaving 10 bases between the germline ends. This CDR3 contains 15 residues. Full variable domain (missing parts from reference TRBV11-2 and TRBJ2-7): EAGVAQSPRYKIIEKRQSVAFWCNPISGHATLYWYQQILGQGPKLLIQFQNNGVVDDSQLPKDRFSAERLKGVDSTLKIQPAKLEDSAVYLCASSLVQDSSYEQYFGPGTRLTVT.